A selection of T cell receptor beta chains follows, all from one sample in a study of CD8 T cells in ankylosing spondylitis. TCRdb passed the 5' RACE reads through MiXCR, listing each CDR3 protein once. The sample includes fewer than 250,000 distinct CDR3 sequences, 10% to 13% of them seen just once. Sequenced: blood, either unsorted or a sorted T cell fraction (not recorded which). These receptors were obtained from a male donor with ankylosing spondylitis or in good health (not recorded which). Both conserved end residues are part of each CDR3. The order of the fields is clone size, D gene, J gene, V gene, CDR3 protein, CDR3 DNA. The D gene is left open where the match is weak. Clone size, where shown, is once, few, many, or a class for clones that have expanded.

clone size: many; D gene: TRBD2; J gene: TRBJ2-3; V gene: TRBV7-8; CDR3 protein: CASSLEGGRDTQYF; CDR3 DNA: TGTGCCAGCAGCTTAGAGGGCGGGAGGGATACGCAGTATTTT
clone size: -; D gene: TRBD2; J gene: TRBJ2-3; V gene: TRBV6-1; CDR3 protein: CASSPGLAVGGTDTQYF; CDR3 DNA: TGTGCCAGCAGCCCGGGACTAGCGGTTGGGGGCACAGATACGCAGTATTTT
clone size: -; D gene: -; J gene: TRBJ2-1; V gene: TRBV7-9; CDR3 protein: CASSYERGGEQFF; CDR3 DNA: TGTGCCAGCAGTTATGAACGGGGTGGTGAGCAGTTCTTC
clone size: few; D gene: -; J gene: TRBJ1-1; V gene: TRBV20-1; CDR3 protein: CSASKTGLTEAFF; CDR3 DNA: TGCAGTGCTAGTAAGACGGGGTTGACTGAAGCTTTCTTT
clone size: many; D gene: -; J gene: TRBJ1-5; V gene: TRBV7-9; CDR3 protein: CASSLSGRLGGPQHF; CDR3 DNA: TGTGCCAGCAGCTTGAGTGGACGGTTGGGTGGGCCCCAGCATTTT
clone size: few; D gene: -; J gene: TRBJ2-5; V gene: TRBV20-1; CDR3 protein: CSADGETQYF; CDR3 DNA: TGCAGTGCCGATGGAGAGACCCAGTACTTC
clone size: few; D gene: -; J gene: TRBJ1-2; V gene: TRBV20-1; CDR3 protein: CSASQGLDGYGYTF; CDR3 DNA: TGCAGTGCTAGTCAGGGGCTGGATGGCTATGGCTACACCTTC
clone size: many; D gene: TRBD1; J gene: TRBJ1-1; V gene: TRBV12-3/TRBV12-4; CDR3 protein: CASSPDRAAEAFF; CDR3 DNA: TGTGCCAGCAGTCCCGACAGGGCAGCCGAAGCTTTCTTT
clone size: many; D gene: -; J gene: TRBJ2-1; V gene: TRBV3-1; CDR3 protein: CASSQEDANEQFF; CDR3 DNA: TGTGCCAGCAGCCAAGAGGATGCAAATGAGCAGTTCTTC
clone size: many; D gene: -; J gene: TRBJ1-5; V gene: TRBV6-4; CDR3 protein: CASSAREGQPQHF; CDR3 DNA: TGTGCCAGCAGTGCCAGGGAAGGTCAGCCCCAGCATTTT
clone size: -; D gene: -; J gene: TRBJ2-3; V gene: TRBV27; CDR3 protein: CASMSGAGADTQYF; CDR3 DNA: TGTGCCAGCATGTCCGGGGCCGGGGCAGATACGCAGTATTTT
clone size: many; D gene: -; J gene: TRBJ1-2; V gene: TRBV7-2; CDR3 protein: CASSGREANYGYTF; CDR3 DNA: TGTGCCAGCAGCGGCAGGGAAGCTAACTATGGCTACACCTTC
clone size: few; D gene: -; J gene: TRBJ2-1; V gene: TRBV6-1; CDR3 protein: CASSRQGPGETYNEQFF; CDR3 DNA: TGTGCCAGCAGTCGACAGGGTCCGGGAGAAACCTACAATGAGCAGTTCTTC
clone size: many; D gene: -; J gene: TRBJ2-5; V gene: TRBV29-1; CDR3 protein: CSVVGQQETQYF; CDR3 DNA: TGCAGCGTTGTCGGTCAGCAAGAGACCCAGTACTTC
clone size: many; D gene: -; J gene: TRBJ2-5; V gene: TRBV10-3; CDR3 protein: CAIGAQETQYF; CDR3 DNA: TGTGCCATCGGGGCGCAAGAGACCCAGTACTTC
clone size: many; D gene: -; J gene: TRBJ1-2; V gene: TRBV10-3; CDR3 protein: CAISESRPTANYGYTF; CDR3 DNA: TGTGCCATCAGTGAGTCCCGCCCTACTGCTAACTATGGCTACACCTTC
clone size: many; D gene: -; J gene: TRBJ1-1; V gene: TRBV12-3/TRBV12-4; CDR3 protein: CASSGVSEAFF; CDR3 DNA: TGTGCCAGCAGTGGAGTCTCTGAAGCTTTCTTT
clone size: many; D gene: -; J gene: TRBJ2-2; V gene: TRBV11-3; CDR3 protein: CASSLVEPPSGGLWLTPGELFF; CDR3 DNA: TGTGCCAGCAGCTTAGTCGAACCGCCATCCGGGGGCCTTTGGTTAACACCCGGGGAGCTGTTTTTT
clone size: few; D gene: -; J gene: TRBJ2-3; V gene: TRBV5-5; CDR3 protein: CASSLSAGLPSRDTQYF; CDR3 DNA: TGTGCCAGCAGCTTATCAGCGGGCCTGCCCAGCCGAGATACGCAGTATTTT
clone size: many; D gene: -; J gene: TRBJ1-1; V gene: TRBV25-1; CDR3 protein: CASSEKGFGTEAFF; CDR3 DNA: TGTGCCAGCAGTGAAAAGGGCTTTGGCACTGAAGCTTTCTTT
clone size: -; D gene: -; J gene: TRBJ2-3; V gene: TRBV6-1; CDR3 protein: CASSMSGGQSTDTQYF; CDR3 DNA: TGTGCCAGCAGTATGTCGGGCGGACAGAGCACAGATACGCAGTATTTT
clone size: many; D gene: -; J gene: TRBJ2-3; V gene: TRBV4-1; CDR3 protein: CASRNQDGTDTQYF; CDR3 DNA: TGCGCCAGCAGAAACCAGGATGGCACAGATACGCAGTATTTT
clone size: many; D gene: -; J gene: TRBJ1-4; V gene: TRBV7-9; CDR3 protein: CASSYRQGKSNEKLFF; CDR3 DNA: TGTGCCAGCAGCTATCGTCAGGGGAAGTCTAATGAAAAACTGTTTTTT
clone size: -; D gene: TRBD1; J gene: TRBJ1-2; V gene: TRBV18; CDR3 protein: CASSPSGGLNYGYTF; CDR3 DNA: TGTGCCAGCTCACCCTCAGGGGGACTGAACTATGGCTACACCTTC
clone size: many; D gene: -; J gene: TRBJ2-7; V gene: TRBV20-1; CDR3 protein: CSASTGLSYEQYF; CDR3 DNA: TGCAGTGCCTCGACGGGTCTCTCCTACGAGCAGTACTTC
clone size: few; D gene: -; J gene: TRBJ2-1; V gene: TRBV30; CDR3 protein: CAWIRGDNEQFF; CDR3 DNA: TGTGCCTGGATCCGAGGGGACAATGAGCAGTTCTTC
clone size: few; D gene: TRBD1; J gene: TRBJ2-3; V gene: TRBV5-1; CDR3 protein: CASSGGQGSDTQYF; CDR3 DNA: TGCGCCAGCAGCGGGGGACAGGGATCAGATACGCAGTATTTT
clone size: few; D gene: -; J gene: TRBJ1-5; V gene: TRBV18; CDR3 protein: CASSPQGEQPQHF; CDR3 DNA: TGTGCCAGCTCACCACAGGGGGAGCAGCCCCAGCATTTT
clone size: many; D gene: -; J gene: TRBJ1-6; V gene: TRBV30; CDR3 protein: CACLGPQYSPLHF; CDR3 DNA: TGTGCCTGTCTCGGTCCGCAATATTCACCCCTCCACTTT
clone size: few; D gene: -; J gene: TRBJ1-4; V gene: TRBV30; CDR3 protein: CAWSGDEKLFF; CDR3 DNA: TGTGCCTGGAGTGGGGACGAAAAACTGTTTTTT
clone size: many; D gene: -; J gene: TRBJ2-2; V gene: TRBV6-1; CDR3 protein: CASSPWGGSVGELFF; CDR3 DNA: TGTGCCAGCAGCCCATGGGGGGGCTCTGTCGGGGAGCTGTTTTTT